This T cell receptor (beta chain) was identified in a study of T cell responses to AZD1222 COVID-19 vaccine. The V end lost 5 bases, the J end lost 5 bases, and 20 bases lay between the germline ends. The CDR3 spans 15 residues. Germline V gene sequence: CDR1 SGHNT, CDR2 YYREEE (reference sequence). The method was immunoSEQ multiplex PCR; TCRdb's version includes in-frame clones alone and lacks a portion of them. This table has 150,000 to 200,000 clones, around nine tenths appearing once. Sample: peripheral blood, taken 28 days after the second AZD1222 dose. This chain connects TRBV5-4 to TRBJ2-7, with D perhaps given as TRBD1 or TRBD2 (5 bases each). This sequence was found in an adult who received the AZD1222 COVID-19 vaccine. The CDR3 nucleotides are TGTGCCAGCAGGGACTGGGGCGCGGGCCTTCACGAGCAGTACTTC. Translated, it gives CASRDWGAGLHEQYF. Looking up the rest from reference TRBV5-4 and TRBJ2-7 gives the full variable domain: ETGVTQSPTHLIKTRGQQVTLRCSSQSGHNTVSWYQQALGQGPQFIFQYYREEENGRGNFPPRFSGLQFPNYSSELNVNALELDDSALYLCASRDWGAGLHEQYFGPGTRLTVT.